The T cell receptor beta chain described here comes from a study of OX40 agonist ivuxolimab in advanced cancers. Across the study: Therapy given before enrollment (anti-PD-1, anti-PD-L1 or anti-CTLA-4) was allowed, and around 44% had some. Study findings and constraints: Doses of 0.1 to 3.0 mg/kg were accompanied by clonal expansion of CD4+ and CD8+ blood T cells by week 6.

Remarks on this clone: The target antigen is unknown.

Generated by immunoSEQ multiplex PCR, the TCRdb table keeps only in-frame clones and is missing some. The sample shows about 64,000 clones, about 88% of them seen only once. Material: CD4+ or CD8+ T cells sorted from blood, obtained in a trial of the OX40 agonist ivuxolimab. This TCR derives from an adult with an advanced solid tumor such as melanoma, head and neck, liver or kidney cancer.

The CDR3 DNA reads as TGTGCCAGCAATCCTCGGGGGAAGCGGATCTGGGACGAGCAGTACTTC. It is translated as CASNPRGKRIWDEQYF. The chain recombines TRBV21-1 with TRBJ2-7; the table's D call, TRBD2, was not checked against the DNA. TRBV21-1 has pseudogene status. The CDR3 sequence is 16 residues long.